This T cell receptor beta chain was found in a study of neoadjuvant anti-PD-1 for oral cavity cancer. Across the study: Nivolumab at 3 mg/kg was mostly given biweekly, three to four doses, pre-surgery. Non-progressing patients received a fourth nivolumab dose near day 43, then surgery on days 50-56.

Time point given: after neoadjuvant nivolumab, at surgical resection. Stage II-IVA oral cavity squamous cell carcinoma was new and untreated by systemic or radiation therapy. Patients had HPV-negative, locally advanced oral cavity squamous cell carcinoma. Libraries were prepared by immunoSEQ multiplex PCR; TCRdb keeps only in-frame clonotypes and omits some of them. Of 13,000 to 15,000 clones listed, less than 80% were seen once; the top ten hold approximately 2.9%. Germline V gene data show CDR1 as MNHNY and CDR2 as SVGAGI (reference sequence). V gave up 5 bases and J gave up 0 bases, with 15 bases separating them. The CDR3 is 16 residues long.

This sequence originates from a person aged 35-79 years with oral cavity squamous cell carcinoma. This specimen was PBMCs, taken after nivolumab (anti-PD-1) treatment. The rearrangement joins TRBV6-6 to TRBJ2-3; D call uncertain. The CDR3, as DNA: TGTGCCAGCAGTCTGTACCGTAGTCCTAGCACAGATACGCAGTATTTT. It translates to CASSLYRSPSTDTQYF.